Here is one T cell receptor beta chain with its context. Its antigen target is currently unknown. Per-base qualities were not stored, and no clone one base away is much larger. The receptor library was made with the immunoSEQ multiplex PCR assay. TCRdb re-hosts the immuneACCESS table, in-frame sequences only. Its copies lack some clones; in the studies checked, an unresolved V gene accounts for under half of them, and the cause for the rest is not known. In all, the sample holds about 130,000 clones, and roughly 94% of those were seen once. The top ten constitute approximately 15% of the sample. Reading from cysteine to phenylalanine, the CDR3 counts 15 amino acids. Kept here is only the CDR3 DNA, which spans 45 bases and is read in frame from base 1. The germline V gene (reference sequence) provides CDR1 LGHDT and CDR2 YNNKEL. Trimming removed 4 bases from V and 7 bases from J; the gene matches leave 9 bases unexplained.

The data stem from a study of control samples from healthy donors and cancer patients (dated by TCRdb to 2019 to 2021). Recombination linked TRBV3-1 (or the pseudogene TRBV3-2) to TRBJ1-3, with TRBD1 identical over 8 junction bases. The clonotype originates from a man in his sixties with colorectal cancer. The sequencing sample was made of PBMCs. The DNA sequence reads TGTGCCAGCAGCCCCCAGGGGGCCCCGGGGAACACCATATATTTT. Its protein is CASSPQGAPGNTIYF.